This T cell receptor beta chain was retrieved from a study of cytomegalovirus exposure and HLA in healthy donors. Whole-study context: The Caucasian-associated ancestry cluster contained 75% to 85% of the approximately 400 genotyped donors.

Remarks on this clone: Its antigen is not identified.

V trimming: 5 bases; J trimming: 0 bases; junction bases outside the gene matches: 6. From germline, CDR1 is ENHRY and CDR2 SYGVKD. The CDR3 runs 16 residues. Study-level results: Highly shared variants forming one cluster were likely a sequencing artifact. In a later analysis, compared with equally common non-associated chains, HLA-associated beta chains were more expanded. Later analysis identified 16,000 or so TCR beta sequences associated with HLA alleles, using a false discovery rate threshold of 0.05.

PCR used 60 Vbeta primers and 13 Jbeta primers. Only in-frame clones appear in the TCRdb table, and some are missing; sequencing was by immunoSEQ multiplex PCR. This sample has around 220,000 clones, with 70% to 85% found just once. The J gene is TRBJ1-3, the V gene TRBV10-3; 8 bases are a match to TRBD1. This TCR came from a girl aged 2-10 years in good health and CMV-seronegative. The sample was PBMCs. CDR3 coding DNA: TGTGCCATCAGTAGACAGGGGACGAGCTCTGGAAACACCATATATTTT. Amino acids: CAISRQGTSSGNTIYF.